This T cell receptor beta chain appears in the sequencing data of a study of metastatic and nonmetastatic thyroid tumors. In the original analysis: The authors used CDR3 differences across clinicopathological groups to build a distant-metastasis classifier for papillary thyroid cancer. MiXCR was used by TCRdb to re-call the PCR reads. The V and J calls were determined by TCRdb, not by the authors. The data show tens of thousands of clones, 30% seen once. About this clone itself: The antigen remains undetermined.

No treatment of any kind had been given to any patient before thyroid surgery. Study-level findings and limits: The reported finding was significantly higher TCR beta diversity in malignant thyroid tumors relative to benign nodules, in blood and tumor.

Between the trimmed V and J ends, which lost 3 bases and 7 bases, there was a span of 12 bases. The length of the CDR3 is 13 residues. Germline-derived CDR1 and CDR2 are SNHLY and FYNNEI. The genes are TRBV2 and TRBJ1-2; unclear D gene. The sequencing sample was made of blood. The TCR originated in a female donor with papillary thyroid cancer or a benign thyroid nodule (not recorded which). Some clones in this sample may be carry-over from other donors' samples. DNA of the CDR3: TGTGCCAGCAGTGATCATGGGTACTTTGGCTACACCTTC. It codes for CASSDHGYFGYTF.